This paragraph reports one T cell receptor (beta chain). Its antigen is not identified. The sample comes from a study of radiotherapy plus CTLA-4 blockade in lung cancer. General study results and limits: Reports identified early blood T cell clone dynamics, with interferon-beta, as the best response predictor.

The method was immunoSEQ multiplex PCR; TCRdb's version includes in-frame clones alone and lacks a portion of them. The sample has over 60,000 clones, 87% seen once. There are 17 residues in the CDR3. Looked up from germline, CDR1 is SQVTM and CDR2 is ANQGSEA. With 0 bases clipped from V and 4 bases from J, the junction kept 11 bases outside the gene matches. The TCR was taken from a human donor with non-small cell lung cancer that progressed on radiotherapy plus ipilimumab. The chain has TRBV29-1 and TRBJ2-5; 10 positions match TRBD2. This specimen consisted of peripheral blood, obtained from a patient treated with radiotherapy plus ipilimumab. CDR3 sequence (DNA): TGCAGCGTTGAAGATCCCAGCGGGAGGGCCCCCAGAGAGACCCAGTACTTC. As protein: CSVEDPSGRAPRETQYF.